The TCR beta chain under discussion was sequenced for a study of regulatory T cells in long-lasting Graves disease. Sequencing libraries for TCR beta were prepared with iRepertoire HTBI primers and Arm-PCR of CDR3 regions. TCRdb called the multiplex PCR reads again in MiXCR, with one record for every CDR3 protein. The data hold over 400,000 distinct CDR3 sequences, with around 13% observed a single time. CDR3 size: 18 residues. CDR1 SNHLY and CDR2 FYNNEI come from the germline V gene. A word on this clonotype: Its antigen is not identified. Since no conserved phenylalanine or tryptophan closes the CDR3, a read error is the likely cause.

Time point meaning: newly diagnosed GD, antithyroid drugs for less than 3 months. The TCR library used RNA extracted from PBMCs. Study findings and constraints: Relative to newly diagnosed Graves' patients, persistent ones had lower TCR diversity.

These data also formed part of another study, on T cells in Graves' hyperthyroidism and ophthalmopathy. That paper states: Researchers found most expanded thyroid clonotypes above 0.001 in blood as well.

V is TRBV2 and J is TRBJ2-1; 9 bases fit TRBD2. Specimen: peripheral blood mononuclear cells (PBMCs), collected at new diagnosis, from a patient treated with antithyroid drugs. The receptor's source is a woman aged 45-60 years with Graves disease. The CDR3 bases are TGTGCCGGCAGTGAACAGGCCAGTAGCGGGAGCTTCTACAATGAGCAGTTCCTC. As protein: CAGSEQASSGSFYNEQFL.